Below, 19 T cell receptor beta chains from the same sample are listed, as sequenced in a study of blood T cell repertoires in COVID-19. Here immunoSEQ multiplex PCR was the method, and the copy in TCRdb shows in-frame clones only, minus some. Of about 99,000 clones in the sample, 60% to 85% are singletons; the top ten hold 15% to 20%. Sequencing used peripheral blood. These receptors were collected from a woman of 80 years or more with active or convalescent COVID-19.

This chain connects TRBV5-4 to TRBJ2-1; 8 nucleotides agree with TRBD2. The J segment lost 3 bases and the V segment lost 0 bases, leaving 5 bases of the junction unmatched. CDR3 length equals 16 residues. Germline V gene data show CDR1 as SGHNT and CDR2 as YYREEE (reference sequence). CDR3 in DNA: TGTGCCAGCAGCTTGGCCAGCGGGAGCGGCTACAATGAGCAGTTCTTC. This gives the protein CASSLASGSGYNEQFF. Based on the CDR3 plus reference TRBV5-4 and TRBJ2-1, the full variable domain is ETGVTQSPTHLIKTRGQQVTLRCSSQSGHNTVSWYQQALGQGPQFIFQYYREEENGRGNFPPRFSGLQFPNYSSELNVNALELDDSALYLCASSLASGSGYNEQFFGPGTRLTVL.

This clone was picked up one time. The V gene is TRBV9, the J gene TRBJ2-1; 8 bases match TRBD1. Looked up from germline, CDR1 is SGDLS and CDR2 is YYNGEE. V was clipped by 4 bases and J by 0 bases; unmatched bases: 3. This CDR3 has 15 residues. DNA for the CDR3: TGTGCCAGCAGCACCGGACAGGGCTCCTACAATGAGCAGTTCTTC. Protein sequence: CASSTGQGSYNEQFF.

The chain carries TRBV18 and TRBJ1-4; TRBD1 is a possible D gene (6 bases). Germline CDR1 and CDR2: KGHSH and LQKENI. The CDR3 runs to 14 residues. Trimming took off 3 bases at V and 7 bases at J, with 12 bases between the two ends. The CDR3 is CASSPLGAGEKLFF. CDR3 nucleotides: TGTGCCAGCTCACCGTTGGGGGCAGGTGAAAAACTGTTTTTT.

The chain links TRBV9 to TRBJ2-2; a weak D match, TRBD2 (6 bases). Germline loops: CDR1 SGDLS, CDR2 YYNGEE. The CDR3 sequence is 16 residues long. V lost 0 bases and J lost 1, with 10 bases in between. CDR3 sequence: CASSVAGVQNTGELFF. In DNA form, the CDR3 reads TGTGCCAGCAGCGTAGCGGGGGTACAGAACACCGGGGAGCTGTTTTTT.

This clone was counted once. V and J are TRBV18 and TRBJ2-2; D gene unclear. CDR1 and CDR2 from the germline V gene are KGHSH and LQKENI. V was trimmed by 3 bases and J by 4 bases, leaving 9 bases between them. This CDR3 is built from 14 residues. In DNA, the CDR3 is TGTGCCAGCTCACCTCTTGAGCGCACCGGGGAGCTGTTTTTT. This sequence encodes CASSPLERTGELFF. The variable domain in full, completed from reference TRBV18 and TRBJ2-2, reads NAGVMQNPRHLVRRRGQEARLRCSPMKGHSHVYWYRQLPEEGLKFMVYLQKENIIDESGMPKERFSAEFPKEGPSILRIQQVVRGDSAAYFCASSPLERTGELFFGEGSRLTVL.

The CDR3 nucleotides read TGTGCCAGCAGCCCCGGGACATTCGGTGGGGAGACCCAGTACTTC. It is translated as CASSPGTFGGETQYF. The J gene is TRBJ2-5, the V gene TRBV7-2, with D perhaps TRBD1 (6 bases). The CDR3 contains 15 residues. The V end lost 5 bases, the J end lost 5 bases, and 18 bases lay between the germline ends. Germline V gene lookup returns CDR1 SGHTA and CDR2 FQGNSA.

The gene calls are TRBV28 and TRBJ2-3, with 12 bases matching TRBD2. The CDR3 totals 18 residues. V dropped 4 bases and J dropped 2; count of bases not matched to a gene: 10. Germline CDR1 reads MDHEN; CDR2 reads SYDVKM. CDR3: CASSSPTGLAGFTDTQYF. In DNA form, the CDR3 reads TGTGCCAGCAGTTCCCCGACCGGACTAGCGGGATTCACAGATACGCAGTATTTT.

CDR3 coding DNA: TGTGCCAGCTCACCACCTTCAGGGGGCGCCTACAATGAGCAGTTCTTC. This gives the protein CASSPPSGGAYNEQFF. The chain couples TRBV18 to TRBJ2-1; TRBD1 matches 8 bases. The ends lost 0 bases at V and 2 bases at J; junction bases unmatched: 3. Germline lookup yields CDR1 KGHSH and CDR2 LQKENI. This CDR3 contains 16 residues.

The gene calls are TRBV7-9 and TRBJ2-3, with a weak D call TRBD2 (5 bases). The V end was cut by 5 bases, the J end by 6 bases, with 21 bases between. The germline gives CDR1 SEHNR, CDR2 FQNEAQ (reference sequence). This CDR3 contains 16 residues. The DNA of the CDR3 is TGTGCCAGCAGCCCGATAGCGCTTTCGGGTCGCGATACGCAGTATTTT. Translating gives CASSPIALSGRDTQYF.

The chain has TRBV9 and TRBJ2-1; possible D gene TRBD2, 7 bases. Germline V gene sequence: CDR1 SGDLS, CDR2 YYNGEE. The CDR3 totals 15 residues. The V and J ends lost 3 bases and 7 bases respectively, with 17 bases between them. In nucleotides, the CDR3 is TGTGCCAGCAGCGAGGTACTAGGGGGAGGGAATGAGCAGTTCTTC. The encoded protein is CASSEVLGGGNEQFF.

V is TRBV23-1 and J is TRBJ2-7; no definite D call. TRBV23-1 is noted as an ORF with a role that remains uncertain. This CDR3 contains 14 residues. Deletions cut 7 bases from V and 1 base from J, with 14 bases between. This CDR3 is CASIVVPESYEQYF. The CDR3 DNA is TGCGCCAGCATCGTGGTCCCCGAGTCCTACGAGCAGTACTTC.

In its sample, this clone was seen many times. The genes are TRBV6-4 and TRBJ2-1; 10 bases agree with TRBD1. Per germline, CDR1 MRHNA and CDR2 SNTAGT. The trim removed 4 bases at V and 4 bases at J, leaving 7 bases unmatched. CDR3 length: 16 amino acids. The CDR3 DNA follows: TGTGCCAGCAGTGCGGGCGGGACAGGGGATTACAATGAGCAGTTCTTC. Protein product: CASSAGGTGDYNEQFF.

The chain combines TRBV19 with TRBJ2-3, with a tentative D call TRBD2 (5 bases). Germline CDR1 is LNHDA and CDR2 is SQIVND (reference sequence). V dropped 2 bases and J dropped 1 base, with 10 bases sitting between them. The CDR3 is made up of 15 amino acids. CDR3 sequence (DNA): TGTGCCAGTAGTATACAGTTGAGGGGCACAGATACGCAGTATTTT. This encodes CASSIQLRGTDTQYF.

This clone was seen a handful of times. The gene calls are TRBV28 and TRBJ2-5; 13 bases are shared with TRBD2. V was clipped by 6 bases and J by 2 bases; unmatched bases: 6. Germline-derived CDR1 and CDR2 are MDHEN and SYDVKM. This CDR3 is 16 amino acids long. CDR3 sequence: CASSPRTSGGQETQYF. DNA of the CDR3: TGTGCCAGCAGCCCGAGGACTAGCGGGGGTCAAGAGACCCAGTACTTC.

The CDR3 sequence: CASSLGGRGYSYEQYF. The CDR3 bases are TGTGCCAGCAGCTTAGGGGGCAGGGGGTATTCCTACGAGCAGTACTTC. J is TRBJ2-7 and V is TRBV7-8; 7 bases are shared with TRBD1. The ends lost 1 base at V and 1 base at J; junction bases unmatched: 7. CDR1 is SGHVS and CDR2 is FQNEAQ in the germline V gene. The CDR3 runs to 16 residues.

This clone was picked up a small number of times. The gene calls are TRBV7-2 and TRBJ2-1, with 10 bases identical to TRBD1. V lost 4 bases and J lost 6; bases outside the gene matches: 3. The CDR3 extends over 14 amino acids. The germline CDR1 and CDR2 sequences are SGHTA and FQGNSA. The chain's CDR3 is CASSSTGGLNEQFF. For the CDR3, the DNA is TGTGCCAGCAGCTCGACAGGGGGCCTCAATGAGCAGTTCTTC.

This clone was found once. The identical CDR3 is also encoded by other nucleotide sequences in the sample. The rearrangement joins TRBV9 to TRBJ1-3; perhaps TRBD1 as D (6 bases). The CDR3 has 15 amino acids. Trimming pared 0 bases from V and 0 bases from J, leaving 7 bases between. Germline loops: CDR1 SGDLS, CDR2 YYNGEE. In nucleotides, the CDR3 is TGTGCCAGCAGCGTAGTAGGGGGCTCTGGAAACACCATATATTTT. The encoded protein is CASSVVGGSGNTIYF.

The chain is built from TRBV5-1 and TRBJ2-5; possibly TRBD1 for D (5 bases). The V end was cut by 2 bases, the J end by 2 bases, with 7 bases between. Germline CDR1 is SGHRS and CDR2 is YFSETQ. CDR3 length: 13 amino acids. CDR3 bases: TGCGCCAGCAGCTTCCAGGGTCAAGAGACCCAGTACTTC. Translation: CASSFQGQETQYF.

The V gene is TRBV30, the J gene TRBJ2-3; 9 bases line up with TRBD2. With 1 base clipped from V and 1 base from J, the junction kept 0 bases outside the gene matches. Per germline, CDR1 GTSNPN and CDR2 SVGIG (reference sequence). The length of the CDR3 is 14 residues. The CDR3 sequence: CAWSGTSGTDTQYF. The CDR3 DNA sequence: TGTGCCTGGAGTGGGACTAGCGGCACAGATACGCAGTATTTT.